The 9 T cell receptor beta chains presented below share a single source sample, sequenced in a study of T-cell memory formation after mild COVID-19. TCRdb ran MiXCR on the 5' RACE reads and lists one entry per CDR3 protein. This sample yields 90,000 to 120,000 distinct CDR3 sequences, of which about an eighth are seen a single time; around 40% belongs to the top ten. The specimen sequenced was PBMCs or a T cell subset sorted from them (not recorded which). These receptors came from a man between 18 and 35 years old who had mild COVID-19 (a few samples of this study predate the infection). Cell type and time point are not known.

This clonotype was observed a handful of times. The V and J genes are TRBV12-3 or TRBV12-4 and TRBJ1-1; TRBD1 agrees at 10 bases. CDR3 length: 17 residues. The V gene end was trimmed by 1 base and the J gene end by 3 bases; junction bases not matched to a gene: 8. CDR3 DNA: TGTGCCAGCAGTTTAGGACGGGGACAGGGGCCGGACACTGAAGCTTTCTTT. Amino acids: CASSLGRGQGPDTEAFF.

CDR3 bases: TGCAGCGTTGAAAAGGGGGCCCCCTACGAGCAGTACTTC. It translates to CSVEKGAPYEQYF. J is TRBJ2-7 and V is TRBV29-1; 7 bases align to TRBD1. The germline gives CDR1 SQVTM, CDR2 ANQGSEA. CDR3 length: 13 residues. The junction had 3 bases not matched to a gene; V was cut back by 2 bases and J by 2 bases.

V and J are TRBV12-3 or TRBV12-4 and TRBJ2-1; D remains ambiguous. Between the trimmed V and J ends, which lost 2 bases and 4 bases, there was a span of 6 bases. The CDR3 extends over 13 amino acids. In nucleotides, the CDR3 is TGTGCCAGCAGTTTACAAGAATACAATGAGCAGTTCTTC. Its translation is CASSLQEYNEQFF.

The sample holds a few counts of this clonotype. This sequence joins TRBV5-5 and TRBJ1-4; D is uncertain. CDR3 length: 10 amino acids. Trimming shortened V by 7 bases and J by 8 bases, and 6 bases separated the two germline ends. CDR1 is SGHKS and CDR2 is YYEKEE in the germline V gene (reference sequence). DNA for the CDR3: TGTGCCAGCTCCGGGGAAAAACTGTTTTTT. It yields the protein CASSGEKLFF.

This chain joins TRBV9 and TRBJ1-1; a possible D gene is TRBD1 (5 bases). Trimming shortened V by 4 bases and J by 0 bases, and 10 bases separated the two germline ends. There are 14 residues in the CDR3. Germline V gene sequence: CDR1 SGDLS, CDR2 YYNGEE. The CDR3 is CASSPAGVNTEAFF. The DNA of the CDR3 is TGTGCCAGCAGCCCAGCGGGGGTGAACACTGAAGCTTTCTTT.

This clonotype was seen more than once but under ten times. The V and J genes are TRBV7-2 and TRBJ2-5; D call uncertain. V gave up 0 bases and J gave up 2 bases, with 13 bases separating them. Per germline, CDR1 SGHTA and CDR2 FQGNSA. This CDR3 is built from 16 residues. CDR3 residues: CASSLARGETQETQYF. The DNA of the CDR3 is TGTGCCAGCAGCTTAGCCCGTGGGGAAACACAAGAGACCCAGTACTTC.

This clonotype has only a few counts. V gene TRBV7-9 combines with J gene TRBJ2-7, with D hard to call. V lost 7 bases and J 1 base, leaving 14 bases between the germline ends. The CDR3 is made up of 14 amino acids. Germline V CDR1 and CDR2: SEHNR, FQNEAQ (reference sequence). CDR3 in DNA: TGTGCCAGCAAACCCGGTACGGGTTCCTACGAGCAGTACTTC. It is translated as CASKPGTGSYEQYF.

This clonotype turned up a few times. The CDR3 DNA reads TGTGCCAGCACCCAGCTAGGGGGTTGGGAGACCCAGTACTTC. Translated, it gives CASTQLGGWETQYF. This chain connects TRBV6-2 or TRBV6-3 to TRBJ2-5, with a weak D call TRBD1 (6 bases). Trimming took 7 bases from V and 5 from J, leaving 17 bases between them. This CDR3 has 14 residues. Germline V gene sequence: CDR1 MNHEY, CDR2 SVGEGT.

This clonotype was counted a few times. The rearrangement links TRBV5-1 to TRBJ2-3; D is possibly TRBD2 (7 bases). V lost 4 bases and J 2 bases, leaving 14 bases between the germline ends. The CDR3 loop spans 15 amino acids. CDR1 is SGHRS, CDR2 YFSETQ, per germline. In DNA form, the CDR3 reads TGCGCCAGCAGCACCACGGGGGGCTACACAGATACGCAGTATTTT. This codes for CASSTTGGYTDTQYF.